Below, 25 T cell receptor beta chains from the same sample are listed, as sequenced in a study of identical twins. Each CDR3 protein is one row after TCRdb ran MiXCR on the 5' RACE reads. This table holds approximately 350,000 distinct CDR3 sequences, around 12% found once. This sample was shared with a second study, whose subject was yellow fever vaccine responses in identical twins.

What was sequenced was CD8+ T cells sorted from blood. Receptors were obtained from a woman under 30 in good health.

The chain recombines TRBV1 with TRBJ2-5; the table's D gene call, TRBD2, was not cross checked with the DNA. TRBV1 is given as a pseudogene. The CDR3 covers 19 residues. The CDR3 nucleotides read TGCACCAGCAGCCAATCACTCGATCGTAGGAGCCCGCTCCAAGAGACCCAGTACTTC. Translation gives CTSSQSLDRRSPLQETQYF.

The sample holds many counts of this clonotype. This sequence joins TRBV7-9 and TRBJ2-5, with D unresolved. V was cut by 0 bases and J by 5 bases, with 7 bases left in between. The CDR3 totals 13 residues. Germline CDR1 SEHNR, CDR2 FQNEAQ (reference sequence). CDR3 sequence reads: CASSLAQKETQYF. CDR3 sequence (DNA): TGTGCCAGCAGCTTAGCGCAAAAGGAGACCCAGTACTTC.

The chain links TRBV12-3 or TRBV12-4 to TRBJ1-6; 11 positions agree with TRBD1. The CDR3 extends over 16 amino acids. V dropped 5 bases and J dropped 11; count of bases not matched to a gene: 11. This chain's CDR3 is CASSTRDRGLGAPLHF. CDR3 nucleotides: TGTGCCAGCAGTACCCGGGACAGGGGGTTAGGCGCACCCCTCCACTTT.

In this sample, this clonotype turned up a few times. This chain uses TRBV28 with TRBJ2-2; D possibly corresponds to TRBD2 (7 bases). The CDR3 is 16 amino acids. Trimming left V 6 bases short and J 9 bases short, with 23 bases between. The V gene's germline CDR1 is MDHEN and CDR2 SYDVKM. The CDR3 DNA sequence: TGTGCCAGCAGGGGAAGGGGGGGGCCACTACCCCGGGAGCTGTTTTTT. Amino acid sequence: CASRGRGGPLPRELFF.

The J gene is TRBJ2-2, the V gene TRBV5-6; D not certain. Germline CDR1 SGHDT, CDR2 YYEEEE. The V gene lost 4 bases and the J gene lost 4 bases, with 5 bases spanning the gap. There are 12 residues in the CDR3. The CDR3 sequence is CASSEPTGELFF. The CDR3 nucleotides are TGTGCCAGCAGCGAGCCCACCGGGGAGCTGTTTTTT. The complete variable domain, with remaining parts taken from reference TRBV5-6 and TRBJ2-2, reads DAGVTQSPTHLIKTRGQQVTLRCSPKSGHDTVSWYQQALGQGPQFIFQYYEEEERQRGNFPDRFSGHQFPNYSSELNVNALLLGDSALYLCASSEPTGELFFGEGSRLTVL.

This clonotype was seen a handful of times. This sequence joins TRBV5-1 and TRBJ2-3, with TRBD2 matching over 7 bases. The CDR3 runs 13 residues. V was clipped by 8 bases and J by 0 bases; unmatched bases: 3. Germline lookup yields CDR1 SGHRS and CDR2 YFSETQ. The CDR3 DNA reads TGCGCCAGTTATAGCGGGAGCACAGATACGCAGTATTTT. Protein sequence: CASYSGSTDTQYF.

The V and J genes are TRBV20-1 and TRBJ2-1; D is uncertain. With 3 bases removed from V and 0 bases from J, the gap between germline ends came to 12 bases. The CDR3 length is 15 residues. Germline V CDR1 and CDR2: DFQATT, SNEGSKA (reference sequence). CDR3 residues: CSASGSESSYNEQFF. CDR3 sequence (DNA): TGCAGTGCTAGTGGCTCAGAAAGCTCCTACAATGAGCAGTTCTTC.

The rearrangement uses TRBV20-1 and TRBJ2-1; 8 bases match TRBD2. Trimming at V came to 2 bases and at J to 8 bases, leaving 8 bases not matched to a gene. The CDR3 length is 14 residues. Germline loops: CDR1 DFQATT, CDR2 SNEGSKA (reference sequence). The CDR3 region has the DNA TGCAGTGCTAGAAGCGGGAGAGGCTCCGATGAGCAGTTCTTC. Translation gives CSARSGRGSDEQFF.

V gene TRBV12-5 combines with J gene TRBJ2-1, with 9 bases aligning to TRBD1. V shed 3 bases and J 8 bases; nucleotides not matched to a gene: 8. Germline CDR1 reads LGHNT; CDR2 reads FRNRAP. The CDR3 spans 15 residues. The CDR3, as DNA: TGTGCTAGTGGTTTCGCCGGGACAGGGACGGATGAGCAGTTCTTC. Its protein product is CASGFAGTGTDEQFF.

V is TRBV6-1 and J is TRBJ2-7, with D tentatively TRBD1 (6 bases). The ends were cut back, 1 base at V and 2 bases at J, with 12 bases in the middle. Germline CDR1 MNHNS, CDR2 SASEGT. CDR3 size: 15 residues. This CDR3 is CASSEGTESPYEQYF. The CDR3 nucleotides read TGTGCCAGCAGTGAAGGGACAGAGTCCCCCTACGAGCAGTACTTC.

The chain couples TRBV6-1 to TRBJ2-7, with D maybe TRBD2 (6 bases). The CDR3 extends over 15 amino acids. The germline CDR1 and CDR2 sequences are MNHNS and SASEGT. Between the trimmed V and J ends, which lost 9 bases and 6 bases, there was a span of 24 bases. The CDR3 protein is CARRPTGRGLCEQYF. The CDR3 bases are TGTGCCAGACGACCGACGGGGCGGGGATTATGCGAGCAGTACTTC.

This clonotype was observed a few times. This chain connects TRBV12-3 or TRBV12-4 to TRBJ2-1; TRBD2 aligns across 14 bases. After removal of 7 bases from V and 4 bases from J, the junction contained 12 bases not matched to a gene. The CDR3 totals 18 residues. CDR3 region: CASKLPGTSGSKYNEQFF. The CDR3 region has the DNA TGTGCCAGCAAACTACCCGGGACTAGCGGGAGTAAGTACAATGAGCAGTTCTTC.

V usage is TRBV28 and J usage is TRBJ2-2, with 10 bases matching TRBD2. Germline-derived CDR1 and CDR2 are MDHEN and SYDVKM. The J segment lost 7 bases and the V segment lost 5 bases, leaving 10 bases of the junction unmatched. This CDR3 has 16 amino acids. The CDR3 bases are TGTGCCAGCAGTCGATTAGCGGGAGGATATAGCGGGGAGCTGTTTTTT. Its translation is CASSRLAGGYSGELFF.

This clonotype was picked up a small number of times. The chain links TRBV2 to TRBJ2-7; 7 bases match TRBD1. V trimming: 7 bases; J trimming: 2 bases; junction bases outside the gene matches: 5. This CDR3 region has 13 residues. In germline, CDR1 is SNHLY, CDR2 FYNNEI. In DNA, the CDR3 is TGTGCCAGCAAGGGGGACAGTCCCTACGAGCAGTACTTC. It yields the protein CASKGDSPYEQYF.

This chain uses TRBV28 with TRBJ2-7; 9 nucleotides line up with TRBD2. Germline values: CDR1 MDHEN, CDR2 SYDVKM. The CDR3 is 18 residues long. The trim removed 3 bases at V and 3 bases at J, leaving 15 bases unmatched. Written as DNA, the CDR3 is TGTGCCAGCAGTTTCTCCTTATTGTCTAGCGGGAAACACTACGAGCAGTACTTC. It yields the protein CASSFSLLSSGKHYEQYF.

The V and J genes are TRBV7-8 and TRBJ2-2, with 10 bases identical to TRBD2. The V gene end was trimmed by 3 bases and the J gene end by 1 base; junction bases not matched to a gene: 5. Germline CDR1 SGHVS, CDR2 FQNEAQ. CDR3 length: 17 residues. The CDR3 nucleotides are TGTGCCAGCAGCTTTCCTCGACTAGCGGGGAACACCGGGGAGCTGTTTTTT. Protein: CASSFPRLAGNTGELFF. Based on the CDR3 plus reference TRBV7-8 and TRBJ2-2, the full variable domain is GAGVSQSPRYKVAKRGQDVALRCDPISGHVSLFWYQQALGQGPEFLTYFQNEAQLDKSGLPSDRFFAERPEGSVSTLKIQRTQQEDSAVYLCASSFPRLAGNTGELFFGEGSRLTVL.

The rearrangement joins TRBV12-3 or TRBV12-4 to TRBJ2-7, with 8 bases lining up with TRBD2. This CDR3 contains 15 residues. After removal of 5 bases from V and 3 bases from J, the junction contained 9 bases not matched to a gene. The CDR3 region is CASSPRSGGSYEQYF. DNA of the CDR3: TGTGCCAGCAGTCCCCGGTCGGGGGGGAGCTACGAGCAGTACTTC.

The J gene is TRBJ2-1, the V gene TRBV5-8; a weak D match, TRBD1 (6 bases). Trimming cost V 2 bases and J 4 bases, with 16 bases left between them. The CDR3 sequence is 16 residues long. Germline lookup yields CDR1 SGHTS and CDR2 YDEGEE. CDR3 sequence reads: CASSFLQGSLYNEQFF. DNA for the CDR3: TGTGCCAGCAGCTTTCTACAGGGTTCTCTGTACAATGAGCAGTTCTTC.

The chain uses TRBV5-1 and TRBJ2-7, with 13 bases aligning to TRBD2. CDR1 is SGHRS and CDR2 is YFSETQ in the germline V gene. V gave up 4 bases and J gave up 5 bases; unmatched junction bases: 9. The CDR3 contains 16 residues. The CDR3 bases are TGCGCCAGCAGCCCTGGACTAGCGGGAGCACAGAACGAGCAGTACTTC. Protein: CASSPGLAGAQNEQYF.

This clonotype was counted between two and nine times. The chain is built from TRBV7-9 and TRBJ2-7; D may match TRBD1 or TRBD2 (5 bases each). Germline CDR1 is SEHNR and CDR2 is FQNEAQ (reference sequence). V lost 1 base and J 2 bases, leaving 15 bases between the germline ends. The length of the CDR3 is 16 residues. The CDR3 sequence is CASSLEGVGGAYEQYF. The CDR3 DNA reads TGTGCCAGCAGCTTAGAAGGGGTAGGAGGAGCCTACGAGCAGTACTTC.

The chain has TRBV7-4 and TRBJ2-7; D call uncertain. The length of the CDR3 is 15 residues. V shed 4 bases and J shed 5 bases, with 18 bases lying between them. Germline values: CDR1 SGHVT, CDR2 SQSDAQ. DNA for the CDR3: TGTGCCAGCAGCTGGAACACTAAGGGTGTGAACGAGCAGTACGTC. It is translated as CASSWNTKGVNEQYV.

The chain recombines TRBV5-4 with TRBJ2-3; D is perhaps TRBD2 (7 bases). Germline V CDR1 and CDR2: SGHNT, YYREEE (reference sequence). The V gene lost 4 bases and the J gene lost 0 bases, with 15 bases spanning the gap. The CDR3 runs 16 residues. Here the CDR3 DNA reads TGTGCCAGCAGCCTTGGGGGGGGCCCCAGCACAGATACGCAGTATTTT. It specifies CASSLGGGPSTDTQYF. The full variable domain, in which reference TRBV5-4 and TRBJ2-3 provide the parts outside the CDR3, is ETGVTQSPTHLIKTRGQQVTLRCSSQSGHNTVSWYQQALGQGPQFIFQYYREEENGRGNFPPRFSGLQFPNYSSELNVNALELDDSALYLCASSLGGGPSTDTQYFGPGTRLTVL.

The V gene is TRBV15, the J gene TRBJ1-1, with 10 nucleotides matching TRBD1. The CDR3 runs 16 residues. The ends lost 5 bases at V and 1 base at J; junction bases unmatched: 7. Germline CDR1 is LNHNV and CDR2 is YYDKDF (reference sequence). The CDR3 DNA reads TGTGCCACCAGCGCCGGGACAGGGGTCCCGAACACTGAAGCTTTCTTT. It encodes CATSAGTGVPNTEAFF. Filled out from reference TRBV15 and TRBJ1-1, the complete variable domain reads DAMVIQNPRYQVTQFGKPVTLSCSQTLNHNVMYWYQQKSSQAPKLLFHYYDKDFNNEADTPDNFQSRRPNTSFCFLDIRSPGLGDTAMYLCATSAGTGVPNTEAFFGQGTRLTVV.

The chain carries TRBV20-1 and TRBJ2-7; D is possibly TRBD2 (6 bases). The CDR3 spans 12 residues. Between the trimmed V and J ends, which lost 5 bases and 7 bases, there was a span of 15 bases. The germline V gene encodes CDR1 DFQATT and CDR2 SNEGSKA (reference sequence). The CDR3 DNA is TGCAGTGCTGGGGGACTCCCGGCGGAGCAGTACTTC. It codes for CSAGGLPAEQYF.

V and J are TRBV21-1 and TRBJ1-2. TRBV21-1 constitutes a pseudogene. CDR3 length equals 15 residues. The CDR3: CASSKAVGWEYGYTF. As DNA, the CDR3 is TGTGCCAGCAGCAAAGCAGTAGGGTGGGAGTATGGCTACACCTTC.